The next 21 T cell receptor beta chains were all read from a single sample in a study of blood T cell repertoires in COVID-19. Profiled with immunoSEQ multiplex PCR; TCRdb holds only in-frame clones, not every one. The table has fewer than 40,000 clones, over 75% seen once. The material sequenced was peripheral blood. These receptors were obtained from an older man with active COVID-19.

There are a few counts of this clone. CDR3 loop: CASSSLARGRNQPQHF. Written as DNA, the CDR3 is TGTGCCAGTAGTAGTCTCGCCAGGGGCCGCAATCAGCCCCAGCATTTT. The gene calls are TRBV19 and TRBJ1-5, with D maybe TRBD1 (6 bases). The germline V gene encodes CDR1 LNHDA and CDR2 SQIVND (reference sequence). V was cut by 4 bases and J by 2 bases, with 15 bases left in between. The CDR3 spans 16 residues.

This chain links TRBV7-2 with TRBJ1-2, with 9 bases matching TRBD1. V lost 5 bases to trimming and J lost 4 bases; unmatched junction nucleotides: 5. The germline CDR1 and CDR2 sequences are SGHTA and FQGNSA. The CDR3 has 14 residues. CDR3 bases: TGTGCCAGCAGCAGGGGACAGGGAGGCTATGGCTACACCTTC. Residues: CASSRGQGGYGYTF.

The rearrangement links TRBV12-5 to TRBJ2-3, with D maybe TRBD2 (6 bases). V shed 1 base and J shed 0 bases, with 8 bases lying between them. CDR3 length: 15 residues. The germline V gene encodes CDR1 LGHNT and CDR2 FRNRAP. CDR3 coding DNA: TGTGCTAGTGGTTTGGGTAGCGGCAGCACAGATACGCAGTATTTT. It encodes CASGLGSGSTDTQYF.

This rearrangement joins TRBV2 to TRBJ2-2; TRBD1 matches 9 bases. Germline assignment: CDR1 SNHLY and CDR2 FYNNEI. Trimming removed 3 bases from V and 3 bases from J; junction bases left unmatched: 2. This CDR3 is built from 15 residues. The CDR3 reads CASSDDRGDTGELFF. CDR3 nucleotide sequence: TGTGCCAGCAGTGACGACAGGGGGGACACCGGGGAGCTGTTTTTT.

This clone was detected a few times. The V call is TRBV19, the J call TRBJ1-2; no clear D gene. V was cut by 7 bases and J by 2 bases, with 8 bases left in between. The CDR3 has 12 amino acids. Germline CDR1 reads LNHDA; CDR2 reads SQIVND (reference sequence). CDR3 nucleotides: TGTGCCAGTACGCCGGGGAACTATGGCTACACCTTC. The encoded protein is CASTPGNYGYTF.

The J gene is TRBJ1-5, the V gene TRBV18; 8 bases map to TRBD1. Germline V gene data show CDR1 as KGHSH and CDR2 as LQKENI. The CDR3 contains 14 residues. With V trimmed by 3 bases and J by 6 bases, 4 bases remained unmatched. The CDR3 sequence: CASSPDRVGQPQHF. CDR3 DNA sequence: TGTGCCAGCTCACCGGACAGGGTGGGTCAGCCCCAGCATTTT.

The V and J genes are TRBV9 and TRBJ2-3, with 8 nucleotides matching TRBD2. The V and J ends lost 6 bases and 2 bases, in that order; junction bases with no gene match: 8. This CDR3 is 15 amino acids long. Per germline, CDR1 SGDLS and CDR2 YYNGEE. CDR3 sequence: CASTTRGDTTDTQYF. CDR3 bases: TGTGCCAGCACCACGCGGGGGGACACCACAGATACGCAGTATTTT.

In its sample, this clone was seen once. The chain couples TRBV6-5 to TRBJ2-7; no firm D call. CDR3 size: 15 residues. The germline V gene encodes CDR1 MNHEY and CDR2 SVGAGI. V was trimmed by 0 bases and J by 3 bases, leaving 12 bases between them. The CDR3 region has the DNA TGTGCCAGCAGTTACTCCGGAGTCCTGGGCTACGAGCAGTACTTC. Translation: CASSYSGVLGYEQYF.

The chain carries TRBV11-2 and TRBJ1-3; maybe TRBD1 (5 bases). In germline, CDR1 is SGHAT, CDR2 FQNNGV. The CDR3 covers 18 residues. V lost 1 base and J 6 bases, leaving 22 bases between the germline ends. The CDR3: CASSLVLGTHVPINTIYF. As DNA, the CDR3 is TGTGCCAGCAGCTTAGTGCTGGGGACTCACGTTCCTATAAACACCATATATTTT.

V usage is TRBV7-9 and J usage is TRBJ1-5; 7 bases agree with TRBD1. CDR1 is SEHNR, CDR2 FQNEAQ, per germline (reference sequence). The CDR3 loop spans 13 amino acids. Germline trimming cut 4 bases from V and 6 bases from J; bases unmatched to any gene: 3. The DNA of the CDR3 is TGTGCCAGCAGCTCGACAGGGCGTCAGCCCCAGCATTTT. Translation: CASSSTGRQPQHF. Combining the CDR3 with reference TRBV7-9 and TRBJ1-5 gives the whole variable domain DTGVSQNPRHKITKRGQNVTFRCDPISEHNRLYWYRQTLGQGPEFLTYFQNEAQLEKSRLLSDRFSAERPKGSFSTLEIQRTEQGDSAMYLCASSSTGRQPQHFGDGTRLSIL.

The chain is built from TRBV19 and TRBJ1-2, with TRBD1 as a possible D gene (5 bases). The germline V gene has CDR1 LNHDA and CDR2 SQIVND (reference sequence). The CDR3 extends over 13 amino acids. The ends were cut back, 10 bases at V and 6 bases at J, with 18 bases in the middle. In nucleotides, the CDR3 is TGTGCCACCAACCCCACAAGGGGCCATGGCTACACCTTC. This gives the protein CATNPTRGHGYTF. The variable domain in full, with the rest retrieved from reference TRBV19 and TRBJ1-2, is DGGITQSPKYLFRKEGQNVTLSCEQNLNHDAMYWYRQDPGQGLRLIYYSQIVNDFQKGDIAEGYSVSREKKESFPLTVTSAQKNPTAFYLCATNPTRGHGYTFGSGTRLTVV.

The chain employs TRBV6-2 or TRBV6-3 and TRBJ1-2; D unresolved. This CDR3 is 17 amino acids long. Trimming took off 2 bases at V and 6 bases at J, with 22 bases between the two ends. CDR1 and CDR2 from the germline V gene are MNHEY and SVGEGT. The CDR3, as DNA: TGTGCCAGCAGTTACGTAGTGGGAGCCGGAGGAACTCATGGCTACACCTTC. Its protein is CASSYVVGAGGTHGYTF.

This clone was counted only a few times. The V and J genes are TRBV7-3 and TRBJ2-2, with D perhaps TRBD2 (5 bases). Germline lookup yields CDR1 SGHTA and CDR2 FQGTGA. Trimming cost V 9 bases and J 7 bases, with 18 bases left between them. This CDR3 spans 14 amino acids. The DNA of the CDR3 is TGTGCCAGTTCTTACGGAGCAGAGGGCGGGGAGCTGTTTTTT. Protein: CASSYGAEGGELFF.

The chain joins TRBV28 to TRBJ2-4, with TRBD2 identical over 8 bases. Germline trimming cut 1 base from V and 0 bases from J; bases unmatched to any gene: 8. The CDR3 sequence is 18 residues long. Germline CDR1 MDHEN, CDR2 SYDVKM. The CDR3 DNA follows: TGTGCCAGCAGTTTATCGGGACTAGTCCCCTTAGCCAAAAACATTCAGTACTTC. Its protein is CASSLSGLVPLAKNIQYF.

The chain carries TRBV24-1 and TRBJ2-1; 11 bases fit TRBD2. The CDR3 is 18 residues long. CDR1 KGHDR and CDR2 SFDVKD come from the germline V gene. V shed 4 bases, J shed 6 bases, and the junction held 13 bases outside the gene matches. The CDR3 coding sequence is TGTGCCACCAGTGACCGAACTAGCGGGAGCCGGTTCGGCAATGAGCAGTTCTTC. Protein sequence: CATSDRTSGSRFGNEQFF.

The chain combines TRBV7-8 with TRBJ2-1; TRBD2 aligns across 11 bases. V trimming: 4 bases; J trimming: 6 bases; junction bases outside the gene matches: 5. Germline CDR1 reads SGHVS; CDR2 reads FQNEAQ. The CDR3 has 15 amino acids. The DNA of the CDR3 is TGTGCCAGCAGCTCCACTAGCGGGAGTTTCAATGAGCAGTTCTTC. This translates into CASSSTSGSFNEQFF.

The chain is built from TRBV6-2 or TRBV6-3 and TRBJ2-6; 9 nucleotides agree with TRBD1. Germline-derived CDR1 and CDR2 are MNHEY and SVGEGT. This CDR3 region has 21 residues. Trimming cost V 2 bases and J 1 base; bases outside gene matches: 15. CDR3 sequence: CASSYRNLPGTGRSGANVLTF. The CDR3 coding sequence is TGTGCCAGCAGTTACCGCAATCTTCCTGGGACAGGGAGATCTGGGGCCAACGTCCTGACTTTC.

The chain couples TRBV15 to TRBJ1-1, with D maybe TRBD1 (5 bases). Germline V gene data show CDR1 as LNHNV and CDR2 as YYDKDF (reference sequence). This CDR3 is built from 14 residues. Between the trimmed V and J ends, which lost 2 bases and 4 bases, there was a span of 11 bases. CDR3: CATSRSRGFTEAFF. CDR3 sequence (DNA): TGTGCCACCAGCAGATCCCGGGGGTTCACTGAAGCTTTCTTT.

The gene calls are TRBV24-1 and TRBJ1-2, with TRBD1 identical over 9 bases. There are 15 residues in the CDR3. Germline V gene sequence: CDR1 KGHDR, CDR2 SFDVKD. The junction had 9 bases not matched to a gene; V was cut back by 7 bases and J by 4 bases. In DNA form, the CDR3 reads TGTGCCACCAGCCAAAGGGACAGGGTTGGCTATGGCTACACCTTC. This translates into CATSQRDRVGYGYTF.

J is TRBJ1-4 and V is TRBV5-1, with TRBD1 matching 10 bases. This CDR3 has 14 residues. V lost 4 bases and J lost 6; bases outside the gene matches: 3. Looked up from germline, CDR1 is SGHRS and CDR2 is YFSETQ. CDR3 sequence (DNA): TGCGCCAGCAGCCATGGACAGGGGGATGAAAAACTGTTTTTT. Its translation is CASSHGQGDEKLFF.

This rearrangement joins TRBV30 to TRBJ1-5, with TRBD1 as a possible D gene (6 bases). This CDR3 has 14 residues. Germline V CDR1 and CDR2: GTSNPN, SVGIG (reference sequence). V gave up 3 bases and J gave up 8 bases, with 17 bases separating them. CDR3 sequence reads: CAWSAHRAREPQHF. CDR3 nucleotide sequence: TGTGCCTGGAGCGCCCACAGGGCTAGGGAGCCCCAGCATTTT.